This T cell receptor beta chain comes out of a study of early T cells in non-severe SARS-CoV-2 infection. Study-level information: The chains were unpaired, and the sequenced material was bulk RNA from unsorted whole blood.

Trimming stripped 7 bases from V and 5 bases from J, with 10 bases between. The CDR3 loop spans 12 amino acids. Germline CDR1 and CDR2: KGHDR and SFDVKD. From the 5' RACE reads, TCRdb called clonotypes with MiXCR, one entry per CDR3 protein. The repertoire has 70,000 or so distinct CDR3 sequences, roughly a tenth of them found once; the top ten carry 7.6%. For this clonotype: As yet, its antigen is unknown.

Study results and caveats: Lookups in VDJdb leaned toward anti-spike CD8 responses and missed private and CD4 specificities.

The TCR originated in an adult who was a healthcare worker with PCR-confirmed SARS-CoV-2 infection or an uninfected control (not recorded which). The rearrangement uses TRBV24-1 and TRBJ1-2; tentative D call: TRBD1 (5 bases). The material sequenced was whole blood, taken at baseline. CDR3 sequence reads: CATSVQGYGYTF. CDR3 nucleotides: TGTGCCACCAGCGTTCAGGGTTATGGCTACACCTTC.